This T cell receptor (beta chain) was sequenced during a study of T cells in tuberculosis. Notes on the study in general: Active tuberculosis alpha repertoires lay closer to GMM-specific TCRs than controls'.

The sample's time point: new active TB diagnosis, blood taken before or within 7 days of starting treatment. The data were produced by immunoSEQ multiplex PCR, yet TCRdb's version contains in-frame clones alone and is incomplete. The table lists tens of thousands of clones, around 92% of them singletons. Germline V lookup: CDR1 KGHSH, CDR2 LQKENI. The V segment lost 3 bases and the J segment 2 bases; nucleotides outside the gene matches: 3. The CDR3 totals 15 residues. In regard to this clone: The antigen remains undetermined.

The TCR originated in an adult with tuberculosis. Some clones in this sample may be carry-over from other donors' samples. The sample in question was PBMCs, obtained at tuberculosis diagnosis. The rearrangement uses TRBV18 and TRBJ2-3; 9 bases align to TRBD1. The CDR3 bases are TGTGCCAGCTCACCGACAGGGGGTTTCACAGATACGCAGTATTTT. It is translated as CASSPTGGFTDTQYF.